Presented here are 5 T cell receptor beta chains from one specimen sequenced in a study of CD8 T cells in ankylosing spondylitis. TCRdb re-called the 5' RACE reads through MiXCR, storing one row per CDR3 protein. The sample contains 300,000 to 400,000 distinct CDR3 sequences, approximately 22% of which appear only once. The sample consisted of blood, either unsorted or a sorted T cell fraction (not recorded which). These receptors all stem from a male donor with ankylosing spondylitis or in good health (not recorded which).

V is TRBV3-1 and J is TRBJ2-1, with TRBD2 matching 13 bases. Trimming cost V 0 bases and J 7 bases; bases outside gene matches: 3. The germline V gene encodes CDR1 LGHDT and CDR2 YNNKEL (reference sequence). This CDR3 contains 16 residues. The CDR3 here is CASSQDRTSGGNEQFF. The CDR3 nucleotides read TGTGCCAGCAGCCAAGATAGGACTAGCGGGGGAAATGAGCAGTTCTTC.

This clonotype was detected a few times. This chain joins TRBV5-1 and TRBJ1-1; no clear D gene. V gave up 1 base and J gave up 0 bases, with 7 bases separating them. This CDR3 comprises 14 residues. CDR1 SGHRS and CDR2 YFSETQ come from the germline V gene. The CDR3 nucleotides are TGCGCCAGCAGCTTGTGGCAGCTGAACACTGAAGCTTTCTTT. It is translated as CASSLWQLNTEAFF. The complete variable domain, with remaining parts taken from reference TRBV5-1 and TRBJ1-1, reads KAGVTQTPRYLIKTRGQQVTLSCSPISGHRSVSWYQQTPGQGLQFLFEYFSETQRNKGNFPGRFSGRQFSNSRSEMNVSTLELGDSALYLCASSLWQLNTEAFFGQGTRLTVV.

This clonotype occurred a few times. This chain connects TRBV7-9 to TRBJ2-1; a possible D gene is TRBD2 (5 bases). Germline CDR1 and CDR2: SEHNR and FQNEAQ (reference sequence). Trimming shortened V by 3 bases and J by 5 bases, and 11 bases separated the two germline ends. The CDR3 extends over 14 amino acids. The chain's CDR3 is CASSFLERNNEQFF. The DNA of the CDR3 is TGTGCCAGCAGCTTTTTAGAGCGGAACAATGAGCAGTTCTTC.

The rearrangement uses TRBV9 and TRBJ2-2, with TRBD1 identical over 10 bases. Looked up from germline, CDR1 is SGDLS and CDR2 is YYNGEE. The CDR3 length is 15 residues. The V segment lost 3 bases and the J segment 3 bases; nucleotides outside the gene matches: 2. CDR3 protein: CASSGGTGDTGELFF. As DNA, the CDR3 is TGTGCCAGCAGCGGGGGGACAGGGGACACCGGGGAGCTGTTTTTT.

This clonotype was observed a few times. The rearrangement uses TRBV6-5 and TRBJ2-7, with D possibly TRBD1 on 6 matching bases. V was cut by 2 bases and J by 7 bases, with 12 bases left in between. This CDR3 region has 13 residues. CDR1 is MNHEY and CDR2 is SVGAGI in the germline V gene. Here the CDR3 DNA reads TGTGCCAGCAGTTACGGGCAGGGGATGGAGCAGTACTTC. It encodes CASSYGQGMEQYF.